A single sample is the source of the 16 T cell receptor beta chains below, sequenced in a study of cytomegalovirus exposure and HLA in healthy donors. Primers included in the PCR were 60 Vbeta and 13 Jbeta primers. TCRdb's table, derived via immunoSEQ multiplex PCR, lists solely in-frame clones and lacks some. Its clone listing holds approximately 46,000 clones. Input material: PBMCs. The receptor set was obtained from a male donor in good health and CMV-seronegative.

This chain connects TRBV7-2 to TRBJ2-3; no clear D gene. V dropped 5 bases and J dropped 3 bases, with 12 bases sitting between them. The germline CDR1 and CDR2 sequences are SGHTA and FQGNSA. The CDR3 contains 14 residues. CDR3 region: CASSPQATTDTQYF. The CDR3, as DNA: TGTGCCAGCAGCCCCCAGGCCACGACAGATACGCAGTATTTT.

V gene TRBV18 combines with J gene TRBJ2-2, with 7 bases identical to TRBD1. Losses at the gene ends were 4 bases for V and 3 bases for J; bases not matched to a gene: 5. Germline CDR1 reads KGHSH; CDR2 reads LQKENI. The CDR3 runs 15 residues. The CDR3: CASSRGGADTGELFF. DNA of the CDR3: TGTGCCAGCTCACGAGGGGGCGCCGACACCGGGGAGCTGTTTTTT.

This chain's CDR3 is CASSSRQSGNTIYF. The CDR3 bases are TGTGCCAGCAGTTCCCGACAATCTGGAAACACCATATATTTT. The V call is TRBV13, the J call TRBJ1-3; D uncertain. This CDR3 has 14 residues. V lost 6 bases, J lost 1 base, and 10 bases lay in between. The germline CDR1 and CDR2 sequences are PRHDT and FYEKMQ (reference sequence).

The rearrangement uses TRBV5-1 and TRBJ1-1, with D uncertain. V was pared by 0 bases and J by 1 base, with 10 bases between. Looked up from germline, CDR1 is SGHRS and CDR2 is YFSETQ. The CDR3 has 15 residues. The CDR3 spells CASSLVGGGNTEAFF. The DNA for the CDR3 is TGCGCCAGCAGCTTGGTTGGAGGCGGGAACACTGAAGCTTTCTTT.

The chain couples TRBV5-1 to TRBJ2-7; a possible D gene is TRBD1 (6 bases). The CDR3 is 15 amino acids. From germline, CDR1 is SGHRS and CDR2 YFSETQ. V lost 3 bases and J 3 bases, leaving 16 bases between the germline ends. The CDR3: CASSSGHRDVYEQYF. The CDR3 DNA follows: TGCGCCAGCAGCTCGGGCCACAGGGACGTCTACGAGCAGTACTTC.

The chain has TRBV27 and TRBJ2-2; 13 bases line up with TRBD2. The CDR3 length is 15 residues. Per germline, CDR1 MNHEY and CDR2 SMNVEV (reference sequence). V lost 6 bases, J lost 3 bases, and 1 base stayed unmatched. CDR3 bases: TGTGCCAGCAGCACTAGCGGGAGGGACACCGGGGAGCTGTTTTTT. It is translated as CASSTSGRDTGELFF.

The chain's CDR3 is CASSPSGGSYEQYF. The CDR3 DNA follows: TGTGCCAGCAGCCCCTCCGGGGGTTCCTACGAGCAGTACTTC. The chain combines TRBV6-6 with TRBJ2-7, with D possibly being TRBD2 (6 bases). V lost 6 bases and J lost 1, with 13 bases in between. Germline V gene data show CDR1 as MNHNY and CDR2 as SVGAGI (reference sequence). The length of the CDR3 is 14 residues.

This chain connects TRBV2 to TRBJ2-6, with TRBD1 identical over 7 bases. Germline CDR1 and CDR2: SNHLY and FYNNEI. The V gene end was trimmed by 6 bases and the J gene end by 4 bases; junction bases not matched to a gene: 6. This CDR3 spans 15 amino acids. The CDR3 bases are TGTGCCAGCAGCAAAACAGGGGTCGGGGCCAACGTCCTGACTTTC. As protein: CASSKTGVGANVLTF.

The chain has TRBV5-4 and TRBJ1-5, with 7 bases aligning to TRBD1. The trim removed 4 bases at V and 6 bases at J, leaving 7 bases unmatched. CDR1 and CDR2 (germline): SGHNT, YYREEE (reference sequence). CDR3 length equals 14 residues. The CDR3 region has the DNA TGTGCCAGCAGCGCACAGGGGACGGGTCAGCCCCAGCATTTT. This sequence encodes CASSAQGTGQPQHF.

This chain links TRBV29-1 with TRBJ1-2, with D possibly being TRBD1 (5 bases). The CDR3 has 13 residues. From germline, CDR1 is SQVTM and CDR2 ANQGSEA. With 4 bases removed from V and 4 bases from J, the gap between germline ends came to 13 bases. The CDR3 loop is CSVVRDWTYGYTF. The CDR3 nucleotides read TGCAGCGTTGTAAGGGACTGGACCTATGGCTACACCTTC.

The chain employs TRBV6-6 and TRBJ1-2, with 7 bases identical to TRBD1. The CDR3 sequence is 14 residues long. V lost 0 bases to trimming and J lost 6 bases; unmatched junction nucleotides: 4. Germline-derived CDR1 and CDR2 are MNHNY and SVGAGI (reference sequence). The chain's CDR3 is CASSYSLDRDGYTF. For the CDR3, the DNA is TGTGCCAGCAGTTACTCCCTTGACAGGGATGGCTACACCTTC.

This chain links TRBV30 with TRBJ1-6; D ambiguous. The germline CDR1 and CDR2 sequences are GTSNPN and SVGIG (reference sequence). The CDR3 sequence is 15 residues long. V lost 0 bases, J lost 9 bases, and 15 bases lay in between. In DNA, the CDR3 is TGTGCCTGGAGTGTAACCCGCGGAGGGATTTCACCCCTCCACTTT. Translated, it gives CAWSVTRGGISPLHF.

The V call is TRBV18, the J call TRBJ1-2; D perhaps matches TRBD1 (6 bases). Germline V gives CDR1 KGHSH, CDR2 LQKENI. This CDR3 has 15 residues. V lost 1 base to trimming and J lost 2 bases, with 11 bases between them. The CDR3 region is CASSPRADSNYGYTF. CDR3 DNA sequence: TGTGCCAGCTCACCACGTGCGGACAGCAACTATGGCTACACCTTC.

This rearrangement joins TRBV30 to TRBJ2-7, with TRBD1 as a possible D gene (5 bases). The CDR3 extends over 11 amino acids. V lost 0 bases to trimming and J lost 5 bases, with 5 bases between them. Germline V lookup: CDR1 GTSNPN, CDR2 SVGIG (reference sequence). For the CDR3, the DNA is TGTGCCTGGAGTGTAGGGGACGAGCAGTACTTC. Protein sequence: CAWSVGDEQYF.

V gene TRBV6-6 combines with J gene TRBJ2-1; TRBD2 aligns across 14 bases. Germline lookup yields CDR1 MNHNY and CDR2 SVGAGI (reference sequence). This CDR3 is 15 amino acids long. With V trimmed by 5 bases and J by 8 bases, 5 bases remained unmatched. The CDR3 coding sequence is TGTGCCAGCAGTCATGGACTAGCGGGAGGAGATGAGCAGTTCTTC. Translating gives CASSHGLAGGDEQFF.

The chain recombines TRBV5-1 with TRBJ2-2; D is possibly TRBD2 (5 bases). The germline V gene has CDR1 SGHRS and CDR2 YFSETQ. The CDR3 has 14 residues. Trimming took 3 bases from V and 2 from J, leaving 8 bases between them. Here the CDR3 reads CASSYRDNTGELFF. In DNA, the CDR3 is TGCGCCAGCAGCTACCGGGATAACACCGGGGAGCTGTTTTTT.